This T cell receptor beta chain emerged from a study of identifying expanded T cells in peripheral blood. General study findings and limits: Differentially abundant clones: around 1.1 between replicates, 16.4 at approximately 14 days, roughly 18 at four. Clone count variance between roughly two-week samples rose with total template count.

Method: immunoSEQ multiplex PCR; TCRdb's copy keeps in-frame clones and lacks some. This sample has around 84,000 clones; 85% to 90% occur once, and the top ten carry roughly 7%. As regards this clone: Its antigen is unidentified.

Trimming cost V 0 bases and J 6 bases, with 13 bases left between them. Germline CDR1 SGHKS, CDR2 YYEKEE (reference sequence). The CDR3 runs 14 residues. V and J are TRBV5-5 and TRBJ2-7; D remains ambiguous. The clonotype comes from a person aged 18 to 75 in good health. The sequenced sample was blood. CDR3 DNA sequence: TGTGCCAGCAGCTTGGTTGGTCAACTGGGCGAGCAGTACTTC. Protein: CASSLVGQLGEQYF.